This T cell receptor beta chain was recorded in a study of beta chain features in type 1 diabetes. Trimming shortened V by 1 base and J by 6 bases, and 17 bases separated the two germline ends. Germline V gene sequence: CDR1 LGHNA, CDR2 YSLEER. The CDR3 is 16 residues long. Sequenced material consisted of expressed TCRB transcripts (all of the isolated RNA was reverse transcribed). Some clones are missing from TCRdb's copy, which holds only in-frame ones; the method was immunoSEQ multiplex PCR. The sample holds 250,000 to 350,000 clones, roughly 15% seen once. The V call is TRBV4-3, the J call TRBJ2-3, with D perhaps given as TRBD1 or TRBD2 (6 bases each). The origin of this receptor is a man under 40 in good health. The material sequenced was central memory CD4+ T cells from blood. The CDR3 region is CASSQGSSGAEDTQYF. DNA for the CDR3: TGCGCCAGCAGCCAAGGGTCATCGGGGGCTGAGGATACGCAGTATTTT.